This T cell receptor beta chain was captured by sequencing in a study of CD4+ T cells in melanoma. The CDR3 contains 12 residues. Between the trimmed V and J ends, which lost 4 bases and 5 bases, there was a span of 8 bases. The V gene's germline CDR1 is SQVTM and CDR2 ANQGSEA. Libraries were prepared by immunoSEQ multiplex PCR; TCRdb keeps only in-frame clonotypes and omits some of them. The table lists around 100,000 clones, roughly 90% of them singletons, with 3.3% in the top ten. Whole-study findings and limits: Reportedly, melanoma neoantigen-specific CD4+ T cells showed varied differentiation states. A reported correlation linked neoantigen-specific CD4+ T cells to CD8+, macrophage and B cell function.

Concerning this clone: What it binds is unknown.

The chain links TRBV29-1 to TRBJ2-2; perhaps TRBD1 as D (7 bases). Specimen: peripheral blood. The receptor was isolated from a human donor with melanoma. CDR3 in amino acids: CSVAGGTGELFF. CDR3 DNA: TGCAGCGTTGCAGGGGGGACCGGGGAGCTGTTTTTT.